This paragraph reports one T cell receptor beta chain. Its cognate antigen is unknown. The entry originates in a study of T cell responses to AZD1222 COVID-19 vaccine. The CDR3 is 14 amino acids. V gave up 6 bases and J gave up 5 bases; unmatched junction bases: 8. Germline-derived CDR1 and CDR2 are MNHEY and SVGAGI. Study-level findings and limits: Sampling captured repertoires only after the peak T cell response. It should be noted that donors were predominantly white British and more often female, and clonal diversity was possibly underestimated.

Sequenced by immunoSEQ multiplex PCR; TCRdb stores in-frame clones only, minus some. Among about 68,000 clones listed, about 90% were seen once. The receptor was isolated from an adult in good health. The input for sequencing was peripheral blood, taken on day 0 of AZD1222 vaccination. V gene TRBV6-5 combines with J gene TRBJ2-5, with 8 positions matching TRBD2. CDR3 DNA sequence: TGTGCCAGCAGCCCCCTAGCGGGTGTGGAGACCCAGTACTTC. It is translated as CASSPLAGVETQYF.